Presented here are 5 T cell receptor beta chains from one specimen sequenced in a study of regulatory T cells in long-lasting Graves disease. Time point denoted: newly diagnosed GD, antithyroid drugs for less than 3 months. After RNA was extracted from PBMCs, the TCR library was made from it. The authors built TCR beta libraries using iRepertoire HTBI primers and Arm-PCR of CDR3 regions. TCRdb recomputed calls from the multiplex PCR reads with MiXCR, one row per CDR3 protein. The sample lists some 560,000 distinct CDR3 sequences, more than 15% seen once, with 25% in the top ten. This sample also belongs to another study, concerning T cells in Graves' hyperthyroidism and ophthalmopathy.

The specimen comprised peripheral blood mononuclear cells (PBMCs), sampled at new diagnosis, from a patient treated with antithyroid drugs. These receptors came from a middle-aged woman with Graves disease.

The chain couples TRBV6-2 or TRBV6-3 to TRBJ2-1; D not resolved. Looked up from germline, CDR1 is MNHEY and CDR2 is SVGEGT. Trimming removed 1 base at V and 0 bases at J, with 4 bases between. The CDR3 is 14 amino acids. The CDR3 loop reads CASSYFGSYNEQFF. The CDR3 DNA follows: TGTGCCAGCAGTTACTTCGGCTCCTACAATGAGCAGTTCTTC.

There are many counts of this clonotype. The chain recombines TRBV2 with TRBJ2-7; D is uncertain. Trimming pared 7 bases from V and 1 base from J, leaving 8 bases between. The CDR3 loop spans 12 amino acids. Germline V gene sequence: CDR1 SNHLY, CDR2 FYNNEI. CDR3 in DNA: TGTGCCAGCATTAAGGGTTCCTACGAGCAGTACTTC. It translates to CASIKGSYEQYF.

This chain joins TRBV10-3 and TRBJ1-2; the D gene is possibly TRBD1 (5 bases). The CDR3 runs to 16 residues. V was cut by 0 bases and J by 8 bases, with 19 bases left in between. Germline V lookup: CDR1 ENHRY, CDR2 SYGVKD. The CDR3 is CAISESKRQLVWGYTF. The CDR3 coding sequence is TGTGCCATCAGTGAGTCAAAGCGACAGTTAGTATGGGGCTACACCTTC.

This sequence joins TRBV12-3 or TRBV12-4 and TRBJ2-3; D gene uncertain. This CDR3 region has 14 residues. V was pared by 6 bases and J by 2 bases, with 12 bases between. CDR3 residues: CASSTFTNTDTQYF. CDR3 bases: TGTGCCAGCAGCACCTTTACAAACACAGATACGCAGTATTTT.

Ten or more counts support this clonotype. This chain uses TRBV5-1 with TRBJ2-1; 11 bases fit TRBD2. Germline CDR1 is SGHRS and CDR2 is YFSETQ. V trimming: 4 bases; J trimming: 6 bases; junction bases outside the gene matches: 15. The CDR3 runs 18 residues. In nucleotides, the CDR3 is TGCGCCAGCAGCCAAAGCCAACTAGCGGGGGCTCTACCCAATGAGCAGTTCTTC. The encoded protein is CASSQSQLAGALPNEQFF.